Sequencing of this T cell receptor beta chain was carried out in a study of blood T cell repertoires in COVID-19. Study as a whole: The analysed material was cDNA or gDNA that came from T cells, B-cell-depleted T cells, or PBMCs.

Authors' analysis steps: Amplification with reference gene primers provided the estimates of nucleated cell counts. Sequenced by immunoSEQ multiplex PCR; TCRdb stores in-frame clones only, minus some. Clone size and the V and J calls come from that table; the DNA yielded D and trimming. The sample consists of 200,000 to 300,000 clones, approximately 90% of them appearing once. Participants were aged about 18 to 90 years, lived in around 25 US areas, and enrolled virtually. The CDR3 totals 11 residues. V lost 4 bases to trimming and J lost 3 bases, with 4 bases between them. Germline-derived CDR1 and CDR2 are MNHEY and SVGAGI.

This chain connects TRBV6-5 to TRBJ2-7; D call uncertain. Sequencing was carried out using PBMCs or T cells enriched from blood (not recorded which). This receptor was taken from a woman aged 25 to 39 who had recovered from COVID-19. CDR3 nucleotides: TGTGCCAGCAGTTTCCTCTACGAGCAGTACTTC. Its translation: CASSFLYEQYF.